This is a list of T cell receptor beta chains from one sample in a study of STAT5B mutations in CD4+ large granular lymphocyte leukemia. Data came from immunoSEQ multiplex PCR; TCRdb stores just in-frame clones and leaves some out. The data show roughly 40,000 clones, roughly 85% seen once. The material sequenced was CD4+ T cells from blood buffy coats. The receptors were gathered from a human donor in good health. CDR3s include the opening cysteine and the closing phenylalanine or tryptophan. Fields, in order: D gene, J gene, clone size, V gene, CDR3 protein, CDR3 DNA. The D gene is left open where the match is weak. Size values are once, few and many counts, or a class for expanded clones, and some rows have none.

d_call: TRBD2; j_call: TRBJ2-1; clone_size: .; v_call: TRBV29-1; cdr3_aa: CSSTLAGDGRQFF; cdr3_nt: TGCAGCAGCACACTAGCGGGAGACGGTAGGCAGTTCTTC
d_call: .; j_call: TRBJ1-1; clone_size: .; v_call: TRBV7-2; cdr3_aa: CASSLAFKGVGTEAFF; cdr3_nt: TGTGCCAGCAGCTTAGCTTTTAAGGGGGTCGGCACTGAAGCTTTCTTT
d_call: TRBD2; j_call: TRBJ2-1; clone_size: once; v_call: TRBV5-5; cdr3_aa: CASSSWTSGPRNPEQFF; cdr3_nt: TGTGCCAGCAGCTCCTGGACTAGCGGGCCCAGGAACCCCGAGCAGTTCTTC
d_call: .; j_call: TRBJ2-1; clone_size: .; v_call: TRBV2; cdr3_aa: CASSHRRGPPNEQFF; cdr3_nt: TGTGCCAGCAGCCACCGACGAGGCCCCCCCAATGAGCAGTTCTTC
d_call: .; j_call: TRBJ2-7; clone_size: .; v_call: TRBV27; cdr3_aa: CASSPLPRGAAYEQYF; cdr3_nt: TGTGCCAGCAGCCCCCTCCCCCGGGGGGCGGCCTACGAGCAGTACTTC
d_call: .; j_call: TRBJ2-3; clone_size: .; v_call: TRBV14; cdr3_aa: CASSLIGGLSTDTQYF; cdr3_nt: TGTGCCAGCAGCCTGATAGGGGGTTTGAGCACAGATACGCAGTATTTT
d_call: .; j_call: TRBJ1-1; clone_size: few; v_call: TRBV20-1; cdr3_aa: CSATHYTEAFF; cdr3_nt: TGCAGTGCAACCCATTACACTGAAGCTTTCTTT
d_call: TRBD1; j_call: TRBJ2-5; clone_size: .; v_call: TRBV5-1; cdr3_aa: CASSLNRGQETQYF; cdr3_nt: TGCGCCAGCAGCCTCAACAGGGGACAAGAGACCCAGTACTTC
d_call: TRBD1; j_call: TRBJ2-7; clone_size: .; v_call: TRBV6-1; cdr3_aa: CASSLDRLYEQYF; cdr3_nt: TGTGCCAGCAGTCTGGACAGGCTGTACGAGCAGTACTTC
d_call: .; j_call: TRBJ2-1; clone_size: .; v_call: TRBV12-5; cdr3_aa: CASGLELGEQFF; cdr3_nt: TGTGCTAGTGGTTTGGAATTGGGTGAGCAGTTCTTC
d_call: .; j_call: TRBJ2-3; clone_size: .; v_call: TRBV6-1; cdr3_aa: CASKGITDTQYF; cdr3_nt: TGTGCCAGCAAAGGAATTACAGATACGCAGTATTTT
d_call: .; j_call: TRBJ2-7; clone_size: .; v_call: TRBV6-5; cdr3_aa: CASSYSIGLDLREQYF; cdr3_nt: TGTGCCAGCAGTTACTCGATAGGGCTAGACCTCAGGGAGCAGTACTTC
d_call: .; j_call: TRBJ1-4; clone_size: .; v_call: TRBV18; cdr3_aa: CASSPTLITGAPGEKLFF; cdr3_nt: TGTGCCAGCTCACCGACCCTAATAACGGGGGCGCCGGGTGAAAAACTGTTTTTT
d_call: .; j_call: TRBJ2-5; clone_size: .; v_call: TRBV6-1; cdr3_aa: CASRAGPGREETQYF; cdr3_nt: TGTGCCAGCAGGGCCGGGCCGGGGAGAGAAGAGACCCAGTACTTC
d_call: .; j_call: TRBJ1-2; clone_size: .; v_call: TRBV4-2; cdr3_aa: CASSQDRSDYGYTF; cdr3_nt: TGTGCCAGCAGCCAAGATCGGTCAGACTATGGCTACACCTTC
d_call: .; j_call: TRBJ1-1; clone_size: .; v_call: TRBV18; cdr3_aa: CASSGGTEAFF; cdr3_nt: TGTGCCAGCTCCGGGGGCACTGAAGCTTTCTTT
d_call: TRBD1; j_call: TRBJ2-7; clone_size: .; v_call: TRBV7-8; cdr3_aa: CASSFTGTGGSYEQYF; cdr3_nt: TGTGCCAGCAGCTTTACCGGGACAGGGGGCTCGTACGAGCAGTACTTC
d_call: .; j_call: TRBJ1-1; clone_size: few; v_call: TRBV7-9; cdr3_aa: CASTPVGGGIGTEAFF; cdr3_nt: TGTGCCAGCACCCCCGTCGGGGGAGGCATAGGGACTGAAGCTTTCTTT
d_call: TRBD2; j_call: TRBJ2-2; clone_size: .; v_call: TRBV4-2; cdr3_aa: CASSQEAGGPGELFF; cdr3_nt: TGTGCCAGCAGCCAAGAAGCGGGAGGTCCCGGGGAGCTGTTTTTT
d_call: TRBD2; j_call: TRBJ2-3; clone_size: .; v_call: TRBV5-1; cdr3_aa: CASSPLRTSGSTDTQYF; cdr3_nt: TGCGCCAGCAGCCCCCTCCGGACTAGCGGGAGCACAGATACGCAGTATTTT
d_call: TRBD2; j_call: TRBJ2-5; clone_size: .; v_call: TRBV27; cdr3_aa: CASSFVGGSSAETQYF; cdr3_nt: TGTGCCAGCAGTTTTGTGGGCGGGAGTAGTGCCGAGACCCAGTACTTC
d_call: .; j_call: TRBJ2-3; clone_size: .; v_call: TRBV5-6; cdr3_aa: CASSFRAGLLTSDTQYF; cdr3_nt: TGTGCCAGCAGCTTCCGGGCGGGGTTACTTACCTCAGATACGCAGTATTTT
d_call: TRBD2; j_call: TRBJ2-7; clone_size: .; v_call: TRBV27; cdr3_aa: CASSFRLAGIYEQYF; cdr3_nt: TGTGCCAGCAGTTTCCGACTAGCGGGGATCTACGAGCAGTACTTC
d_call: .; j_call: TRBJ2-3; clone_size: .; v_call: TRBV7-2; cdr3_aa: CASSPGLVTDTQYF; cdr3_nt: TGTGCCAGCAGCCCCGGACTCGTCACAGATACGCAGTATTTT
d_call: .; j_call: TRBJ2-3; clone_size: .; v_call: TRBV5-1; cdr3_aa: CASCSLGLTDTQYF; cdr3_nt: TGCGCCAGCTGTAGCTTGGGTCTCACAGATACGCAGTATTTT
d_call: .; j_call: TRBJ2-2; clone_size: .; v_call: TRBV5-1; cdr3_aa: CASSRGDNTNTGELFF; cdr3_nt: TGCGCCAGCAGCCGGGGGGACAATACGAACACCGGGGAGCTGTTTTTT
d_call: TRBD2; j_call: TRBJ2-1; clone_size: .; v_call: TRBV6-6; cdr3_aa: CASTQREGSYNEQFF; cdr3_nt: TGTGCCAGCACCCAGCGGGAGGGCTCCTACAATGAGCAGTTCTTC
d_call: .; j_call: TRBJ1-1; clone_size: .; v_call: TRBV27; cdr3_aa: CASKSQGLHTEAFF; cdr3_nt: TGTGCCAGCAAATCTCAGGGATTGCACACTGAAGCTTTCTTT
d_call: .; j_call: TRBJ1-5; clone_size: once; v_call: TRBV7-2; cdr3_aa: CASSLGSGGNQPQHF; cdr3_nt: TGTGCCAGCAGCTTAGGATCAGGGGGCAATCAGCCCCAGCATTTT
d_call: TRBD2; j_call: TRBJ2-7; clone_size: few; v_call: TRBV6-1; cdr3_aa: CASSTSGRAYEQYF; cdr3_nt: TGTGCCAGCAGTACTAGCGGGAGGGCCTACGAGCAGTACTTC
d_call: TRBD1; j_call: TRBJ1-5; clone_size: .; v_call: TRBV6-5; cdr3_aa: CASRGQGGQPQHF; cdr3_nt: TGTGCCAGCAGGGGACAGGGAGGTCAGCCCCAGCATTTT
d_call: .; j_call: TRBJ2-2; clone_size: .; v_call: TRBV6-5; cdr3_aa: CASSYQTTGELFF; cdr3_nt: TGTGCCAGCAGTTACCAGACGACCGGGGAGCTGTTTTTT
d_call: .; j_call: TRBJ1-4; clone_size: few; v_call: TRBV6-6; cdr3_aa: CASTGTTNEKLFF; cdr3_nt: TGTGCCAGCACGGGGACAACTAATGAAAAACTGTTTTTT
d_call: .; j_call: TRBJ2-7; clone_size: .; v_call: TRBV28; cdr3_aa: CASRRGANYEQYF; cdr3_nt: TGTGCCAGCCGCCGGGGCGCTAACTACGAGCAGTACTTC
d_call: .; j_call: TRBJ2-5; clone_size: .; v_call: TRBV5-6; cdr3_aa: CASSLVGQETQYF; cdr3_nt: TGTGCCAGCAGCTTGGTGGGCCAAGAGACCCAGTACTTC
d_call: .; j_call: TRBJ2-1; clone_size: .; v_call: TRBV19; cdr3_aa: CASSKRPGQAQSYGNNEQFF; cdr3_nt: TGTGCCAGTAGTAAAAGACCGGGACAAGCGCAGTCGTACGGTAACAATGAGCAGTTCTTC
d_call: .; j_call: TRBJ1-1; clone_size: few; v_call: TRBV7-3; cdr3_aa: CASSSGGQAHAEAFF; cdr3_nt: TGTGCCAGCAGCTCTGGTGGGCAGGCGCACGCTGAAGCTTTCTTT
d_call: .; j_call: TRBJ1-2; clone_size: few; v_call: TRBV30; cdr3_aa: CAWTTSQGWYGYTF; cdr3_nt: TGTGCCTGGACAACCAGTCAGGGTTGGTATGGCTACACCTTC
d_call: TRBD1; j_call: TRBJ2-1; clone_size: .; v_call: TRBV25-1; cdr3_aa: CASSISDRAYNEQFF; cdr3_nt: TGTGCCAGCAGTATCTCCGACAGGGCTTACAATGAGCAGTTCTTC
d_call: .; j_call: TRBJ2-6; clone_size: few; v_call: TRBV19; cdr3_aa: CASSIIHSGANVLTF; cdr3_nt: TGTGCCAGTAGTATCATTCACTCTGGGGCCAACGTCCTGACTTTC
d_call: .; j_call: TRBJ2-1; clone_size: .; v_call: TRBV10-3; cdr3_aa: CAISKNNEQFF; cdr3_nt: TGTGCCATCAGTAAGAACAATGAGCAGTTCTTC
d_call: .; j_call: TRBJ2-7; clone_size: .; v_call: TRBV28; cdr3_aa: CAARVSVRQGSYEQYF; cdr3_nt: TGTGCCGCCAGGGTTAGCGTCAGGCAGGGGTCCTACGAGCAGTACTTC
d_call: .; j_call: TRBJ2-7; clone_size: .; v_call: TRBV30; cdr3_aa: CAWSVRGTYEQYF; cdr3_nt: TGTGCCTGGAGTGTACGGGGGACCTACGAGCAGTACTTC
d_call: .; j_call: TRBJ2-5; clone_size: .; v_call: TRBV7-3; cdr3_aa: CASSLSEGAETQYF; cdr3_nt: TGTGCCAGCAGCTTAAGCGAGGGCGCAGAGACCCAGTACTTC
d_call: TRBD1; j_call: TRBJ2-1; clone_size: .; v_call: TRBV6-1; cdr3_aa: CASSPRQGDYNEQFF; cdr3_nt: TGTGCCAGCAGTCCACGACAGGGGGACTACAATGAGCAGTTCTTC
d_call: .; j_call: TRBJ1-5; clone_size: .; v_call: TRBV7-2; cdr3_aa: CASSLDPTSNQPQHF; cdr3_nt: TGTGCCAGCAGCCTTGACCCGACGAGCAATCAGCCCCAGCATTTT
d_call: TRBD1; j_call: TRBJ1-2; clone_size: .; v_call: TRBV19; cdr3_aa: CASKTGVGGYTF; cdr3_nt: TGTGCCAGTAAAACAGGGGTCGGTGGCTACACCTTC
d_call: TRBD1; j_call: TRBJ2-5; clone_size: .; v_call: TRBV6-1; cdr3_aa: CASSGMQGARGTETQYF; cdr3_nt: TGTGCCAGCAGTGGGATGCAGGGGGCGAGAGGTACAGAGACCCAGTACTTC
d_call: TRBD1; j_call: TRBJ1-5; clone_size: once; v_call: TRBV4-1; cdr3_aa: CASSQDGRGRQPQHF; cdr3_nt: TGCGCCAGCAGCCAAGATGGAAGGGGGCGTCAGCCCCAGCATTTT
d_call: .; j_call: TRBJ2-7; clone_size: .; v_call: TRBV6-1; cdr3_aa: CASSSMDRDNHEQYF; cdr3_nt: TGTGCCAGCAGTAGTATGGATCGGGACAACCACGAGCAGTACTTC
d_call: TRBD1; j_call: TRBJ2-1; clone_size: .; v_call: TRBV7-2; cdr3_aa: CASSPIPGTGGYNEQFF; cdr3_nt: TGTGCCAGCAGCCCCATCCCTGGGACAGGGGGCTACAATGAGCAGTTCTTC
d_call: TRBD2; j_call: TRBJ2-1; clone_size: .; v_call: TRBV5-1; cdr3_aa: CASSYGLAGGNEQFF; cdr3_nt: TGCGCCAGCAGTTATGGACTAGCGGGTGGGAATGAGCAGTTCTTC
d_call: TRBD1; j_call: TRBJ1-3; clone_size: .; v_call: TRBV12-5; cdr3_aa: CASGIGTVGNTIYF; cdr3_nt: TGTGCTAGTGGTATTGGGACAGTTGGAAACACCATATATTTT
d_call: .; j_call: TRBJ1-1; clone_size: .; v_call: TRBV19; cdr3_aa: CASSPGRRLNTEAFF; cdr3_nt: TGTGCCAGTAGCCCGGGTAGGAGGTTGAACACTGAAGCTTTCTTT
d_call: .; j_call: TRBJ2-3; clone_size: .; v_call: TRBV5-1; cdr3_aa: CASSLSSLGLVDTQYF; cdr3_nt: TGCGCCAGCAGCTTATCGTCGCTCGGACTCGTGGATACGCAGTATTTT